The entry below gives a single T cell receptor (beta chain) sequence along with its context. Clones were sequenced by immunoSEQ multiplex PCR, and TCRdb holds only the in-frame ones, with some missing. The data hold about 41,000 clones, with 85% to 95% observed a single time. These data come from a study of T cell changes during pregnancy in multiple sclerosis. Between the trimmed V and J ends, which lost 4 bases and 0 bases, there was a span of 20 bases. This CDR3 is built from 17 residues. The starting material was CD8+ T cells from peripheral blood mononuclear cells, obtained in the third trimester of pregnancy. The receptor comes from a female donor with multiple sclerosis, enrolled in a pregnancy study. The chain couples TRBV5-3 to TRBJ2-7; unclear D gene. TRBV5-3 is noted as an ORF with a role that remains uncertain. This chain's CDR3 is CARSLVGSPKASYEQYF. CDR3 coding DNA: TGTGCCAGAAGCCTTGTGGGCAGCCCAAAAGCCTCCTACGAGCAGTACTTC.